This T cell receptor beta chain stems from a study of shared clonotypes between healthy human individuals. Study details: CD8 memory received one plate per donor, CD8 naive two, CD4 memory three and CD4 naive three. The study's findings and limits: Even with large depth, rarefaction showed that sorted-subset sequencing was incomplete.

The V gene lost 2 bases and the J gene lost 8 bases, with 11 bases spanning the gap. CDR3 length equals 14 residues. Germline V lookup: CDR1 SGHRS, CDR2 YFSETQ. About this clone itself: Antigen specificity is unknown.

Donors were healthy HIV-negative adults without recently reported acute infections or vaccinations. The authors divided CD4+ cells into CD45RA+ naive and CD45RA-negative memory subsets. Clones were read by immunoSEQ multiplex PCR, and TCRdb kept only the in-frame ones, dropping some. The data hold 980,000 or so clones, with about 80% observed a single time. Specimen: memory CD4+ T cells sorted from blood. Subset noted: CD45RA-negative fraction. The rearrangement uses TRBV5-1 and TRBJ1-6; no definite D call. This TCR was recovered from a man aged 18 to 30 in good health. The CDR3: CASSFEQMDSPLHF. The CDR3 DNA reads as TGCGCCAGCAGCTTTGAACAGATGGATTCACCCCTCCACTTT. The complete variable domain, with remaining parts taken from reference TRBV5-1 and TRBJ1-6, reads KAGVTQTPRYLIKTRGQQVTLSCSPISGHRSVSWYQQTPGQGLQFLFEYFSETQRNKGNFPGRFSGRQFSNSRSEMNVSTLELGDSALYLCASSFEQMDSPLHFGNGTRLTVT.